These T cell receptor beta chains were read from a single sample in a study of blood T cells in healthy people across ages. TCRdb re-called the 5' RACE reads with MiXCR, one entry per CDR3 protein. The sample consists of hundreds of thousands of distinct CDR3 sequences, under 40% of them appearing once. What was sequenced was blood. These receptors all come from a man aged 18 to 29 in good health. CDR3s include the opening cysteine and the closing phenylalanine or tryptophan. The order of the fields is J gene, CDR3 length, V gene, CDR3 protein.

TRBJ1-1	13	TRBV6-2/TRBV6-3	CASQDSMNTEAFF
TRBJ1-2	15	TRBV7-9	CASSLDDGGSYGYTF
TRBJ2-7	13	TRBV6-5	CASSYAGSYEQYF
TRBJ2-5	13	TRBV20-1	CSVQRGGSETQYF
TRBJ2-5	13	TRBV2	CASTTGIQETQYF
TRBJ1-1	16	TRBV6-2/TRBV6-3	CATYDRSFSGNTEAFF
TRBJ2-1	14	TRBV6-2/TRBV6-3	CASSPSKRGNEQFF
TRBJ2-2	15	TRBV6-5	CASSYGNPNTGELFF
TRBJ2-3	16	TRBV7-2	CASSLDLAGGIQRQYF
TRBJ2-7	14	TRBV2	CASWRNRGPYEQYF
TRBJ1-1	15	TRBV20-1	CSARVVLGMNTEAFF
TRBJ2-5	14	TRBV4-2	CASSQGGEQETQYF
TRBJ1-2	13	TRBV6-2/TRBV6-3	CASSWERNYGYTF
-	19	TRBV21-1	CASSPDREYGRGSYNEQYF
TRBJ1-2	17	TRBV27	CASSSRPGGWLGYGYTF
TRBJ2-1	11	TRBV2	CASRVGNEQFF
TRBJ2-1	16	TRBV7-9	CASSSRTQSSYNEQFF
TRBJ2-5	18	TRBV12-3/TRBV12-4	CASSSPVGATRLANEQYF
TRBJ2-3	16	TRBV15	CATSRGDVNRGDTQYF
TRBJ1-3	14	TRBV6-6	CASSRGSTGNTIYF
TRBJ1-5	20	TRBV12-3/TRBV12-4	CASSRTRDRGIFLGNQPQHF
TRBJ1-1	17	TRBV20-1	CSARDSKLRSPNTEAFF
TRBJ1-5	15	TRBV2	CASTVVPGIGQPQHF
TRBJ2-7	14	TRBV12-3/TRBV12-4	CASSIAGTVFHQYF
TRBJ2-4	13	TRBV7-9	CASSLGAKNIQYF
TRBJ2-1	13	TRBV7-9	CASSLSLRDEQFF